One and the same sample provided the 9 T cell receptor beta chains below, sequenced in a study of T cells in localized non-small cell lung cancer. The data were produced by immunoSEQ multiplex PCR, yet TCRdb's version contains in-frame clones alone and is incomplete. This table has tens of thousands of clones, 88% appearing once. Source: peripheral blood, taken before any cancer treatment. The source of these receptors is a woman aged 35 to 69 with stage I squamous cell lung carcinoma.

The CDR3 region is CASSTLGGNPEAFF. The CDR3 DNA follows: TGTGCCAGCTCGACCTTGGGGGGCAACCCTGAAGCTTTCTTT. This chain links TRBV18 with TRBJ1-1, with D perhaps matching TRBD1 (6 bases). Trimming removed 6 bases at V and 6 bases at J, with 17 bases between. Germline V lookup: CDR1 KGHSH, CDR2 LQKENI. The CDR3 has 14 residues. The full variable domain, completed using reference TRBV18 and TRBJ1-1, is NAGVMQNPRHLVRRRGQEARLRCSPMKGHSHVYWYRQLPEEGLKFMVYLQKENIIDESGMPKERFSAEFPKEGPSILRIQQVVRGDSAAYFCASSTLGGNPEAFFGQGTRLTVV.

V gene TRBV4-1 combines with J gene TRBJ2-5, with D possibly being TRBD2 (6 bases). The CDR3 is 17 amino acids. The ends were cut back, 1 base at V and 9 bases at J, with 24 bases in the middle. Per the germline V gene, CDR1 is MGHRA and CDR2 is YSYEKL. CDR3 sequence (DNA): TGCGCCAGCAGCCAAGTTTTCGGAGGGGCCGACGAGAGGGCCCAGTACTTC. Translation: CASSQVFGGADERAQYF.

V and J are TRBV6-5 and TRBJ1-1; D call uncertain. The CDR3 runs to 13 residues. Germline lookup yields CDR1 MNHEY and CDR2 SVGAGI. The V and J ends lost 7 bases and 1 base respectively, with 10 bases between them. In nucleotides, the CDR3 is TGTGCCAGCAACGGTAAGGCGAACACTGAAGCTTTCTTT. Translation gives CASNGKANTEAFF.

The genes are TRBV5-5 and TRBJ2-1; D is unclear. The CDR3 runs to 12 residues. CDR1 SGHKS and CDR2 YYEKEE come from the germline V gene (reference sequence). V lost 4 bases to trimming and J lost 4 bases, with 6 bases between them. CDR3 DNA sequence: TGTGCCAGCAGCGCCCGGTACAATGAGCAGTTCTTC. Translation gives CASSARYNEQFF. The variable domain in full, with the rest retrieved from reference TRBV5-5 and TRBJ2-1, is DAGVTQSPTHLIKTRGQQVTLRCSPISGHKSVSWYQQVLGQGPQFIFQYYEKEERGRGNFPDRFSARQFPNYSSELNVNALLLGDSALYLCASSARYNEQFFGPGTRLTVL.

The V and J genes are TRBV11-2 and TRBJ1-1; D gene unclear. V dropped 4 bases and J dropped 3 bases, with 12 bases sitting between them. The CDR3 totals 14 residues. Germline-derived CDR1 and CDR2 are SGHAT and FQNNGV. CDR3 sequence: CASSSTPGYTEAFF. In DNA form, the CDR3 reads TGTGCCAGCAGCTCTACACCCGGGTACACTGAAGCTTTCTTT.

This rearrangement joins TRBV19 to TRBJ1-5; no definite D call. CDR1 is LNHDA and CDR2 is SQIVND in the germline V gene (reference sequence). The CDR3 contains 13 residues. The V and J ends lost 3 bases and 5 bases respectively, with 8 bases between them. The CDR3: CASSMGSYQPQHF. CDR3 coding DNA: TGTGCCAGTAGTATGGGTAGTTATCAGCCCCAGCATTTT. Complete variable domain (other parts from reference TRBV19 and TRBJ1-5): DGGITQSPKYLFRKEGQNVTLSCEQNLNHDAMYWYRQDPGQGLRLIYYSQIVNDFQKGDIAEGYSVSREKKESFPLTVTSAQKNPTAFYLCASSMGSYQPQHFGDGTRLSIL.

This clone was counted only a few times. The chain combines TRBV4-2 with TRBJ2-7; D remains ambiguous. The germline gives CDR1 LGHNA, CDR2 YNFKEQ. The CDR3 is 14 residues long. Trimming removed 4 bases from V and 1 base from J, with 11 bases in between. The CDR3 loop reads CASSPDLGSYEQYF. CDR3 sequence (DNA): TGTGCCAGCAGCCCCGACCTGGGTTCCTACGAGCAGTACTTC.

The chain recombines TRBV7-3 with TRBJ2-6; no clear D gene. Germline CDR1 is SGHTA and CDR2 is FQGTGA. This CDR3 contains 15 residues. V lost 5 bases, J lost 1 base, and 9 bases lay in between. CDR3 sequence reads: CASSVGNSGANVLTF. DNA of the CDR3: TGTGCCAGCAGCGTAGGGAATTCTGGGGCCAACGTCCTGACTTTC.

The chain recombines TRBV18 with TRBJ1-1; 7 bases agree with TRBD1. Germline CDR1 is KGHSH and CDR2 is LQKENI. The V segment lost 6 bases and the J segment 7 bases; nucleotides outside the gene matches: 11. This CDR3 has 14 residues. CDR3 DNA: TGTGCCAGCTCGAGTACAGGGGCGGTCCTTGAAGCTTTCTTT. Protein sequence: CASSSTGAVLEAFF.